Described below is a single T cell receptor beta chain sequence and its context. Clones were read by immunoSEQ multiplex PCR, and TCRdb kept only the in-frame ones, dropping some. The profile covers around 650,000 clones, with 96% appearing a single time and 0.11% taken by the ten largest. This sample was included in a study of shared clonotypes between healthy human individuals. About the research overall: Each donor contributed plates that comprised three CD4 naive, three CD4 memory, two CD8 naive and one CD8 memory.

This CDR3 comprises 15 residues. The germline V gene has CDR1 SGHRS and CDR2 YFSETQ. V dropped 4 bases and J dropped 0 bases, with 10 bases sitting between them. Naive CD8 isolation took CD45RO-negative cells positively selected for CCR7 and excluded terminally differentiated effector memory CD45RA+ cells. Sequenced material: naive CD8+ T cells sorted from blood. This TCR was recovered from a woman aged 25 to 39 in good health. The chain employs TRBV5-1 and TRBJ1-4, with D possibly being TRBD1 (6 bases). CDR3 residues: CASSRRTATNEKLFF. CDR3 nucleotides: TGCGCCAGCAGCCGCCGGACAGCAACTAATGAAAAACTGTTTTTT.